These 10 T cell receptor beta chains share one sample of origin, sequenced in a study of blood T cell repertoires in COVID-19. The repertoire was sequenced with immunoSEQ multiplex PCR; TCRdb's copy has only in-frame clones and lacks some. The sample records more than 120,000 clones, about 91% being singletons. The specimen was peripheral blood. These receptors all come from a human donor in a cohort sampled during active COVID-19.

The rearrangement joins TRBV5-1 to TRBJ1-1; a possible D gene is TRBD1 (5 bases). CDR1 and CDR2 (germline): SGHRS, YFSETQ. V lost 4 bases to trimming and J lost 3 bases, with 16 bases between them. The CDR3 contains 15 residues. CDR3 in amino acids: CASSLTRVYDTEAFF. CDR3 in DNA: TGCGCCAGCAGCCTCACCAGGGTATACGACACTGAAGCTTTCTTT. The whole variable domain, remainder taken from reference TRBV5-1 and TRBJ1-1, is KAGVTQTPRYLIKTRGQQVTLSCSPISGHRSVSWYQQTPGQGLQFLFEYFSETQRNKGNFPGRFSGRQFSNSRSEMNVSTLELGDSALYLCASSLTRVYDTEAFFGQGTRLTVV.

V and J are TRBV27 and TRBJ2-7; TRBD1 might be the D (6 bases). Germline V gene lookup returns CDR1 MNHEY and CDR2 SMNVEV (reference sequence). V lost 5 bases and J 2 bases, leaving 16 bases between the germline ends. CDR3 length: 15 residues. This CDR3 reads CASSLRGVDPYEQYF. CDR3 sequence (DNA): TGTGCCAGCAGTCTCAGGGGCGTCGATCCCTACGAGCAGTACTTC.

J is TRBJ1-5 and V is TRBV7-2; D uncertain. The germline gives CDR1 SGHTA, CDR2 FQGNSA. The length of the CDR3 is 15 residues. Trimming left V 5 bases short and J 3 bases short, with 14 bases between. DNA for the CDR3: TGTGCCAGCAGCCCGTCCTGGGCAGTCAATCAGCCCCAGCATTTT. Protein product: CASSPSWAVNQPQHF.

CDR3 loop: CASSEQGADSPLHF. CDR3 nucleotide sequence: TGTGCCAGCAGCGAACAGGGGGCGGATTCACCCCTCCACTTT. The chain combines TRBV5-8 with TRBJ1-6; 9 positions agree with TRBD1. This CDR3 is built from 14 residues. J was trimmed by 8 bases and V by 4 bases; bases with no gene match: 4. Germline-derived CDR1 and CDR2 are SGHTS and YDEGEE.

V gene TRBV5-1 combines with J gene TRBJ1-5; D remains ambiguous. Between the trimmed V and J ends, which lost 0 bases and 10 bases, there was a span of 11 bases. The CDR3 is 13 residues long. Looked up from germline, CDR1 is SGHRS and CDR2 is YFSETQ. As DNA, the CDR3 is TGCGCCAGCAGCTTGGATGCTATGAGTCCCCAGCATTTT. Translated, it gives CASSLDAMSPQHF.

This clone was picked up a small number of times. The chain employs TRBV11-2 and TRBJ1-2, with D unclear. The germline V and J ends were trimmed by 2 bases and 0 bases, with 16 bases remaining between them. The CDR3 covers 17 residues. The germline CDR1 and CDR2 sequences are SGHAT and FQNNGV. CDR3 protein: CASSLNPGASSNYGYTF. The CDR3, as DNA: TGTGCCAGCAGCTTAAATCCAGGCGCGAGTTCTAACTATGGCTACACCTTC.

The sample holds a few counts of this clone. The gene calls are TRBV5-6 and TRBJ1-2, with TRBD1 identical over 7 bases. In germline, CDR1 is SGHDT, CDR2 YYEEEE. The CDR3 is made up of 13 amino acids. V dropped 1 base and J dropped 7; count of bases not matched to a gene: 4. The CDR3 region is CASSLKGAGGYTF. The CDR3 DNA reads TGTGCCAGCAGCTTGAAGGGGGCAGGTGGCTACACCTTC.

This clone was seen a few times. This chain joins TRBV7-9 and TRBJ1-6; D gene uncertain. The length of the CDR3 is 15 residues. Germline V lookup: CDR1 SEHNR, CDR2 FQNEAQ (reference sequence). The ends were cut back, 5 bases at V and 11 bases at J, with 19 bases in the middle. The CDR3 nucleotides read TGTGCCAGCAGCCCTTCATCCTCGGCGGTGACACCCCTCCACTTT. Translating it yields CASSPSSSAVTPLHF.

This chain connects TRBV11-2 to TRBJ1-2; maybe TRBD1 (6 bases). Trimming stripped 4 bases from V and 7 bases from J, with 13 bases between. Germline V lookup: CDR1 SGHAT, CDR2 FQNNGV. This CDR3 has 13 amino acids. DNA for the CDR3: TGTGCCAGCAGCTCTAAACAGGGACGTGGCTACACCTTC. It encodes CASSSKQGRGYTF.

The gene calls are TRBV7-3 and TRBJ2-2, with unresolved D. With 3 bases removed from V and 6 bases from J, the gap between germline ends came to 8 bases. Germline V lookup: CDR1 SGHTA, CDR2 FQGTGA. The CDR3 extends over 13 amino acids. The CDR3 DNA sequence: TGTGCCAGCAGCTTCATGTCAGCCGGGGAGCTGTTTTTT. It is translated as CASSFMSAGELFF.